The 26 T cell receptor beta chains given below trace back to one sample, sequenced in a study of human T cells and chemical hapten exposure. Time point in this sample: pre-sensitization, week 0. Treatment noted: therapeutic diphenylcyclopropenone sensitization with weekly scalp DPC. MiXCR was run by TCRdb on the RACE reads, yielding one entry per CDR3 protein. The repertoire holds about 180,000 distinct CDR3 sequences, 25% to 30% seen once, with 2.9% in the top ten. Sequences were derived from whole blood, sampled in connection with sensitization to the hapten diphenylcyclopropenone (DPC). These receptor sequences come from a woman younger than 45 with alopecia areata. Some clones in this sample may be carry-over from other donors' samples.

This clonotype was found a few times. The rearrangement uses TRBV7-2 and TRBJ1-1; the D gene is possibly TRBD1 (6 bases). The CDR3 totals 13 residues. Germline CDR1 SGHTA, CDR2 FQGNSA. Deletions cut 8 bases from V and 0 bases from J, with 10 bases between. The CDR3 loop reads CASGGQMNTEAFF. DNA of the CDR3: TGTGCCAGCGGCGGACAGATGAACACTGAAGCTTTCTTT.

Only a few counts were recorded for this clonotype. V is TRBV7-8 and J is TRBJ1-1; 8 bases are shared with TRBD1. The CDR3 is made up of 15 amino acids. Germline values: CDR1 SGHVS, CDR2 FQNEAQ. The V gene end was trimmed by 3 bases and the J gene end by 0 bases; junction bases not matched to a gene: 3. CDR3 residues: CASSFRQGLNTEAFF. CDR3 in DNA: TGTGCCAGCAGCTTCCGACAGGGGTTGAACACTGAAGCTTTCTTT.

This clonotype was seen a handful of times. The CDR3 DNA reads TGTGCCAGCAGACCGACAGGGGGTAGCTCCTATAATTCACCCCTCCACTTT. This codes for CASRPTGGSSYNSPLHF. J is TRBJ1-6 and V is TRBV27; 9 positions match TRBD1. Trimming took 6 bases from V and 0 from J; bases not matched to a gene: 6. CDR3 length equals 17 residues. In germline, CDR1 is MNHEY, CDR2 SMNVEV (reference sequence).

This clonotype was seen only a few times. The chain uses TRBV29-1 and TRBJ2-1, with TRBD2 matching over 8 bases. V shed 5 bases and J 7 bases; nucleotides not matched to a gene: 10. The CDR3 length is 14 residues. Per the germline V gene, CDR1 is SQVTM and CDR2 is ANQGSEA. In nucleotides, the CDR3 is TGCAGCGTTTCAAGCGGGAGCTTAGGGAATGAGCAGTTCTTC. This sequence encodes CSVSSGSLGNEQFF.

This clonotype was observed a handful of times. V usage is TRBV6-5 and J usage is TRBJ2-5; 12 bases are shared with TRBD2. There are 15 residues in the CDR3. Germline CDR1 and CDR2: MNHEY and SVGAGI. Trimming removed 6 bases from V and 5 bases from J; junction bases left unmatched: 7. DNA for the CDR3: TGTGCCAGCAGAGGACTAGCGGGATTTCTGGAGACCCAGTACTTC. Its translation is CASRGLAGFLETQYF.

The rearrangement joins TRBV7-9 to TRBJ1-5; TRBD1 aligns across 8 bases. The CDR3 totals 14 residues. The junction had 2 bases not matched to a gene; V was cut back by 5 bases and J by 2 bases. From germline, CDR1 is SEHNR and CDR2 FQNEAQ (reference sequence). The CDR3 nucleotides read TGTGCCAGCAGCCCACAGGGGGGCAATCAGCCCCAGCATTTT. Amino acids: CASSPQGGNQPQHF.

The CDR3 reads CASSLRTGTGTHEQYF. In nucleotides, the CDR3 is TGTGCCAGCAGCTTGAGAACCGGGACAGGGACCCACGAGCAGTACTTC. The chain uses TRBV5-6 and TRBJ2-7; 9 bases map to TRBD1. With 1 base clipped from V and 5 bases from J, the junction kept 10 bases outside the gene matches. The CDR3 spans 16 residues. The germline gives CDR1 SGHDT, CDR2 YYEEEE. Looking up the rest from reference TRBV5-6 and TRBJ2-7 gives the full variable domain: DAGVTQSPTHLIKTRGQQVTLRCSPKSGHDTVSWYQQALGQGPQFIFQYYEEEERQRGNFPDRFSGHQFPNYSSELNVNALLLGDSALYLCASSLRTGTGTHEQYFGPGTRLTVT.

This clonotype was seen many times. The chain uses TRBV9 and TRBJ2-2; D is unclear. Germline V gives CDR1 SGDLS, CDR2 YYNGEE. Trimming removed 0 bases from V and 5 bases from J, with 11 bases in between. The CDR3 spans 15 residues. CDR3 protein: CASSVALGVTGELFF. CDR3 in DNA: TGTGCCAGCAGCGTAGCCCTTGGGGTAACCGGGGAGCTGTTTTTT.

This chain uses TRBV29-1 with TRBJ2-1; 14 bases agree with TRBD2. From germline, CDR1 is SQVTM and CDR2 ANQGSEA. The CDR3 contains 16 residues. V lost 3 bases and J lost 7; bases outside the gene matches: 8. CDR3 coding DNA: TGCAGCGTTGAGGCGGGACTAGCGGGAGTAGGTAATGAGCAGTTCTTC. Its translation is CSVEAGLAGVGNEQFF.

CDR3 in DNA: TGCGCCAGCAGCTTTGAGGGCGGCAATCAGCCCCAGCATTTT. Its protein is CASSFEGGNQPQHF. The V call is TRBV5-1, the J call TRBJ1-5, with D hard to call. Trimming removed 2 bases at V and 2 bases at J, with 8 bases between. Per the germline V gene, CDR1 is SGHRS and CDR2 is YFSETQ. CDR3 size: 14 residues. Complete variable domain (other parts from reference TRBV5-1 and TRBJ1-5): KAGVTQTPRYLIKTRGQQVTLSCSPISGHRSVSWYQQTPGQGLQFLFEYFSETQRNKGNFPGRFSGRQFSNSRSEMNVSTLELGDSALYLCASSFEGGNQPQHFGDGTRLSIL.

A few counts support this clonotype. This chain links TRBV5-1 with TRBJ2-1; tentative D call: TRBD2 (6 bases). CDR3 length: 15 amino acids. Trimming shortened V by 8 bases and J by 0 bases, and 15 bases separated the two germline ends. The germline V gene encodes CDR1 SGHRS and CDR2 YFSETQ. The CDR3: CASRELADSYNEQFF. CDR3 nucleotides: TGCGCCAGTAGGGAATTAGCGGACTCCTACAATGAGCAGTTCTTC.

This clonotype was found a few times. The rearrangement joins TRBV19 to TRBJ2-1; 7 positions agree with TRBD2. The CDR3 is 13 amino acids. The trim removed 10 bases at V and 5 bases at J, leaving 8 bases unmatched. Germline CDR1 and CDR2: LNHDA and SQIVND (reference sequence). The CDR3 spells CATSGLKHNEQFF. The CDR3 DNA follows: TGTGCCACTTCGGGACTAAAACACAATGAGCAGTTCTTC.

The chain couples TRBV28 to TRBJ1-2; 11 bases are shared with TRBD1. The CDR3 has 16 residues. V was clipped by 8 bases and J by 4 bases; unmatched bases: 12. Germline CDR1 is MDHEN and CDR2 is SYDVKM. CDR3 in DNA: TGTGCCAGCTCTATACATTCCGGGACAGGGGGCTATGGCTACACCTTC. Its translation: CASSIHSGTGGYGYTF.

This clonotype came up a few times. The gene calls are TRBV28 and TRBJ1-6, with a possible D match to TRBD1 (6 bases). V gave up 4 bases and J gave up 7 bases, with 20 bases separating them. Germline-derived CDR1 and CDR2 are MDHEN and SYDVKM. The CDR3 spans 17 residues. Here the CDR3 DNA reads TGTGCCAGCAGTTCCTCTGGGGCACAGGGACTGAATTCACCCCTCCACTTT. Encoded protein: CASSSSGAQGLNSPLHF.

This clonotype has more than one count but fewer than ten. The chain uses TRBV7-8 and TRBJ1-5, with no clear D. This CDR3 has 15 amino acids. The V gene lost 1 base and the J gene lost 0 bases, with 7 bases spanning the gap. Germline loops: CDR1 SGHVS, CDR2 FQNEAQ. In DNA, the CDR3 is TGTGCCAGCAGCTTAGACGGGGTTAGCAATCAGCCCCAGCATTTT. Protein product: CASSLDGVSNQPQHF.

This chain links TRBV5-5 with TRBJ1-1, with D unclear. CDR3 length: 14 residues. Germline CDR1 is SGHKS and CDR2 is YYEKEE (reference sequence). The ends were cut back, 4 bases at V and 1 base at J, with 11 bases in the middle. The CDR3 nucleotides read TGTGCCAGCAGCCCCCCTGCGGGGAACACTGAAGCTTTCTTT. This encodes CASSPPAGNTEAFF.

The table lists this clonotype with a few counts. The J gene is TRBJ2-3, the V gene TRBV28, with 9 bases identical to TRBD2. V trimming: 4 bases; J trimming: 6 bases; junction bases outside the gene matches: 8. The CDR3 extends over 15 amino acids. Germline V gene sequence: CDR1 MDHEN, CDR2 SYDVKM. As DNA, the CDR3 is TGTGCCAGCAGTTATAGCGGGAGTTTGGGTGATACGCAGTATTTT. Protein: CASSYSGSLGDTQYF.

This clonotype was seen only a few times. This rearrangement joins TRBV6-6 to TRBJ1-2, with D possibly TRBD1 on 5 matching bases. This CDR3 contains 15 residues. V lost 3 bases and J lost 8, with 19 bases in between. The V gene's germline CDR1 is MNHNY and CDR2 SVGAGI (reference sequence). The DNA for the CDR3 is TGTGCCAGCAGTTATAGGTCAGGGCTTCTGGGCGGCTACACCTTC. Its protein product is CASSYRSGLLGGYTF.

This clonotype was detected once. V is TRBV20-1 and J is TRBJ1-1; tentatively, D is TRBD1 (6 bases). Between the trimmed V and J ends, which lost 0 bases and 8 bases, there was a span of 16 bases. Germline CDR1 DFQATT, CDR2 SNEGSKA (reference sequence). The CDR3 consists of 14 residues. The CDR3 protein is CSAREGRTGTEAFF. In nucleotides, the CDR3 is TGCAGTGCTAGAGAAGGGCGCACGGGGACAGAAGCTTTCTTT.

This clonotype was picked up a small number of times. The CDR3 here is CASSRTSGIRNGELFF. The CDR3 DNA reads TGTGCCAGCAGCCGAACTAGCGGGATTAGGAACGGGGAGCTGTTTTTT. The chain joins TRBV4-2 to TRBJ2-2, with 10 positions matching TRBD2. J gave up 7 bases and V 4 bases, and 9 bases lay outside the gene matches. This CDR3 has 16 residues. CDR1 and CDR2 (germline): LGHNA, YNFKEQ.

The chain joins TRBV6-5 to TRBJ2-1; the match to TRBD1 covers 9 bases. CDR1 is MNHEY, CDR2 SVGAGI, per germline. V gave up 5 bases and J gave up 7 bases; unmatched junction bases: 6. The CDR3 covers 14 residues. The CDR3 sequence is CASSPGTGKNEQFF. CDR3 nucleotides: TGTGCCAGCAGTCCAGGGACAGGGAAGAATGAGCAGTTCTTC.

This clonotype was observed a few times. This chain connects TRBV5-1 to TRBJ2-1; a weak D match, TRBD2 (6 bases). The V gene lost 0 bases and the J gene lost 0 bases, with 16 bases spanning the gap. From germline, CDR1 is SGHRS and CDR2 YFSETQ. The CDR3 is 18 amino acids. CDR3 DNA: TGCGCCAGCAGCTTGGCTTGGCGGGGTCGGGGCTCCTACAATGAGCAGTTCTTC. Translating gives CASSLAWRGRGSYNEQFF.

The genes are TRBV5-1 and TRBJ2-7, with 7 positions matching TRBD1. V shed 1 base, J shed 2 bases, and the junction held 12 bases outside the gene matches. The CDR3 spans 17 residues. Germline CDR1 is SGHRS and CDR2 is YFSETQ. The CDR3 spells CASSLHQGQVLPYEQYF. The CDR3 DNA reads as TGCGCCAGCAGCTTGCACCAAGGACAGGTCCTCCCCTACGAGCAGTACTTC.

The V and J genes are TRBV20-1 and TRBJ1-2, with D hard to call. The CDR3 runs to 14 residues. V was trimmed by 3 bases and J by 4 bases, leaving 15 bases between them. Germline V gene data show CDR1 as DFQATT and CDR2 as SNEGSKA (reference sequence). The CDR3 is CSASPGTNIYGYTF. CDR3 coding DNA: TGCAGTGCTAGCCCCGGAACAAACATCTATGGCTACACCTTC.

This clonotype was detected only once. The chain recombines TRBV6-2 or TRBV6-3 with TRBJ2-5; TRBD2 agrees at 12 bases. The CDR3 spans 18 residues. CDR1 and CDR2 from the germline V gene are MNHEY and SVGEGT. V gave up 6 bases and J gave up 0 bases; unmatched junction bases: 11. The CDR3 is CASSPKPRTSGDQETQYF. The CDR3 nucleotides read TGTGCCAGCAGCCCCAAACCGAGGACTAGCGGGGACCAAGAGACCCAGTACTTC.

This clonotype has only one observation. In nucleotides, the CDR3 is TGTGCCACCAGCACAGGTCGGCGGGGTGCAACTAATGAAAAACTGTTTTTT. Protein: CATSTGRRGATNEKLFF. The chain carries TRBV15 and TRBJ1-4; D is unresolved. The V gene lost 4 bases and the J gene lost 0 bases, with 15 bases spanning the gap. The germline V gene has CDR1 LNHNV and CDR2 YYDKDF (reference sequence). This CDR3 comprises 17 residues.